This T cell receptor (beta chain) stems from a study of metastatic and nonmetastatic thyroid tumors. Via MiXCR, TCRdb re-called the PCR reads. Seen here are roughly 89,000 clones, 9.5% to 15% observed once, and the top ten hold around 9%. Germline assignment: CDR1 DFQATT and CDR2 SNEGSKA (reference sequence). Trimming stripped 5 bases from V and 7 bases from J, with 17 bases between. There are 14 residues in the CDR3. This clone was recorded a few times. Not a single patient had been given any form of treatment at any point before undergoing thyroid surgery. This sequence originates from a female donor with papillary thyroid cancer or a benign thyroid nodule (not recorded which). Some clones in this sample may be carry-over from other donors' samples. The chain employs TRBV20-1 and TRBJ1-4; no clear D gene. Sequenced: tumor tissue. The CDR3 DNA sequence: TGCAGTGCTCAAGTTTCCAGGCAAGGTGAAAAACTGTTTTTT. Amino acid sequence: CSAQVSRQGEKLFF.